The clone carrying this T cell receptor beta chain has only a few counts. The sample originates from a study of regulatory T cells in long-lasting Graves disease. The sample's time point: newly diagnosed GD, antithyroid drugs for less than 3 months. The authors made the TCR library using RNA they extracted from PBMCs. Graves' disease was diagnosed by American Thyroid Association guidelines. The TCR beta library used iRepertoire HTBI primers with Arm-PCR amplification of CDR3. TCRdb re-called the multiplex PCR reads with MiXCR, one entry per CDR3 protein. Found here are under 800,000 distinct CDR3 sequences, under 20% of them singletons; the top ten hold around 18%. Trimming pared 5 bases from V and 6 bases from J, leaving 17 bases between. The CDR3 extends over 15 amino acids. Germline assignment: CDR1 MNHEY and CDR2 SMNVEV (reference sequence). The same sample was also studied in work on T cells in Graves' hyperthyroidism and ophthalmopathy. That paper states: Ophthalmopathy and stable hyperthyroidism were told apart by a 13 V-J model.

Source: peripheral blood mononuclear cells (PBMCs), taken at new diagnosis, from a patient treated with antithyroid drugs. The rearrangement joins TRBV27 to TRBJ2-1; D possibly corresponds to TRBD2 (6 bases). The TCR originated in a woman younger than 45 with Graves disease. CDR3 DNA: TGTGCCAGCAGTCCCCTTCGGGAGAACCTCAATGAGCAGTTCTTC. Translated: CASSPLRENLNEQFF.